This record looks at one T cell receptor (beta chain) sequence and its context. The antigen is not known. The data were produced by immunoSEQ multiplex PCR, yet TCRdb's version contains in-frame clones alone and is incomplete. The sample includes some 1,900,000 clones, 85% to 95% of them seen just once. The CDR3 totals 18 residues. Germline V gene sequence: CDR1 LGHNA, CDR2 YSLEER. Trimming stripped 3 bases from V and 4 bases from J, with 19 bases between. Naive CD8 cells, CD45RO-negative and positively selected for CCR7, excluded terminally differentiated effector memory CD45RA+ cells. This record comes from a study of shared clonotypes between healthy human individuals. Study outcomes and limitations: All-four-donor shared clonotypes had higher generation probabilities than non-shared clonotypes did. Rarefaction demonstrated incomplete sorted-subset sequencing despite large depth. A small donor pool kept down the genetic and exposure-history diversity that was represented.

The chain carries TRBV4-3 and TRBJ2-6; the D gene could be TRBD1 or TRBD2 (5 bases each). The sample consisted of naive CD8+ T cells sorted from blood. This TCR derives from a man between 18 and 35 years old in good health. CDR3 coding DNA: TGCGCCAGCAGCCACCTTCCACCCGGGACGGAAGGGGCCAACGTCCTGACTTTC. This encodes CASSHLPPGTEGANVLTF.